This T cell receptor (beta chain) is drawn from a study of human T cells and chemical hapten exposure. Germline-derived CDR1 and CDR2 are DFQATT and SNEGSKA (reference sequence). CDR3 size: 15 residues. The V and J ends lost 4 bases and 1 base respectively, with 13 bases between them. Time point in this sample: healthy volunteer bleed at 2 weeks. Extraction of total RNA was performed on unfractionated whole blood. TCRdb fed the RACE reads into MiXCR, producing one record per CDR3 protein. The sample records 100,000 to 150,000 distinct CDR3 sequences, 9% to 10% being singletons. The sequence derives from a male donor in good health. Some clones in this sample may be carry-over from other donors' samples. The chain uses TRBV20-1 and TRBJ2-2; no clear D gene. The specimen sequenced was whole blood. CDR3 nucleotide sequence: TGCAGTGCTACTCCAATGGGCCTGAACACCGGGGAGCTGTTTTTT. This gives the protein CSATPMGLNTGELFF.